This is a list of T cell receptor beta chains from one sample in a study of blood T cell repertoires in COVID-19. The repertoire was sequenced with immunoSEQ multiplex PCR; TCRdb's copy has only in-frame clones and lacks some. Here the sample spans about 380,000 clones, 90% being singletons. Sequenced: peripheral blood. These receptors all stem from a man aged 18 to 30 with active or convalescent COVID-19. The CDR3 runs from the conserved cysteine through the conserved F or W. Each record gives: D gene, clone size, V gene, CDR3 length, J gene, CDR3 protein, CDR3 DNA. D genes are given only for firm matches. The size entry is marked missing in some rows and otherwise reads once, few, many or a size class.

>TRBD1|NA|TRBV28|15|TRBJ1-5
CASSGTGEGFQPQHF
TGTGCCAGCAGTGGGACAGGGGAAGGTTTTCAGCCCCAGCATTTT
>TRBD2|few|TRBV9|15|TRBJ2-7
CASSPRSSGGYEQYF
TGTGCCAGCAGCCCCCGAAGTTCGGGGGGCTACGAGCAGTACTTC
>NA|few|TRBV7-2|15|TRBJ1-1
CASSNRAAGNTEAFF
TGTGCCAGCAGCAATAGGGCGGCGGGGAACACTGAAGCTTTCTTT
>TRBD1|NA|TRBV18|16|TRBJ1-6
CASSTGTGGDNSPLHF
TGTGCCAGCTCAACTGGGACAGGGGGCGATAATTCACCCCTCCACTTT
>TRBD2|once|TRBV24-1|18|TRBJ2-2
CATSDPAAGGRGGGELFF
TGTGCCACCAGTGATCCCGCCGCGGGAGGAAGGGGGGGCGGGGAGCTGTTTTTT
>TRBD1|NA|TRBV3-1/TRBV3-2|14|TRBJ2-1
CASSQGTGNNEQFF
TGTGCCAGCAGCCAAGGGACAGGGAATAATGAGCAGTTCTTC
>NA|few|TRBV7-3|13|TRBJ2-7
CASSLTLVDEQYF
TGTGCCAGCAGCTTAACGCTAGTAGACGAGCAGTACTTC
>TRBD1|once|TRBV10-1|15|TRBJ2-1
CASQIRDSPYNEQFF
TGCGCCAGCCAGATCCGGGACAGCCCCTACAATGAGCAGTTCTTC
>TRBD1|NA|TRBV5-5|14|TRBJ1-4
CASSYRDRNEKLFF
TGTGCCAGCAGCTACCGGGACAGGAACGAAAAACTGTTTTTT
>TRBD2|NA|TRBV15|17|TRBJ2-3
CATSRSSGTSDWDTQYF
TGTGCCACCAGCAGATCCTCCGGGACTAGCGACTGGGATACGCAGTATTTT
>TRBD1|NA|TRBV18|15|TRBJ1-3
CASSPNSGGADTIYF
TGTGCCAGCTCACCGAACTCAGGGGGCGCGGACACCATATATTTT
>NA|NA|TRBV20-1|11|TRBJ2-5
CSVAYQETQYF
TGCAGTGTTGCGTACCAAGAGACCCAGTACTTC
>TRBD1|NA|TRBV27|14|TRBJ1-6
CASTGQDYNSPLHF
TGTGCCAGCACAGGACAGGACTATAATTCACCCCTCCACTTT
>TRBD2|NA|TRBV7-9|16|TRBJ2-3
CASSHRTSGVEDTQYF
TGTGCCAGCAGCCATCGGACTAGCGGGGTCGAAGATACGCAGTATTTT
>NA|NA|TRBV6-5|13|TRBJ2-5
CASTKKGEETQYF
TGTGCCAGCACCAAGAAAGGGGAAGAGACCCAGTACTTC
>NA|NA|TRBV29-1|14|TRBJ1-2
CSVNDQGTNYGYTF
TGCAGCGTCAATGACCAGGGGACAAACTATGGCTACACCTTC
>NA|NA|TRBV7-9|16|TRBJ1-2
CASSLGTTTANYGYTF
TGTGCCAGCAGCTTAGGTACAACGACAGCTAACTATGGCTACACCTTC
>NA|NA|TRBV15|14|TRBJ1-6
CATSADQGYSPLHF
TGTGCCACCAGCGCCGATCAGGGCTATTCACCCCTCCACTTT
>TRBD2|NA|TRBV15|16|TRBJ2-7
CATSRTQRDSSYEQYF
TGTGCCACCAGCAGAACCCAGCGGGATTCATCCTACGAGCAGTACTTC
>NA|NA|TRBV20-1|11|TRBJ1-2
CSARQGYGYTF
TGCAGTGCTAGACAGGGCTATGGCTACACCTTC
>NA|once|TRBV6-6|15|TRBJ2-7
CASRPSVTGSYEQYF
TGTGCCAGCAGGCCTAGCGTGACCGGCTCCTACGAGCAGTACTTC
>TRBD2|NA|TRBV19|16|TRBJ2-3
CASSIGAGGGTDTQYF
TGTGCCAGTAGTATCGGAGCGGGAGGAGGCACAGATACGCAGTATTTT
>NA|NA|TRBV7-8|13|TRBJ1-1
CASSLDRAAEAFF
TGTGCCAGCAGCTTAGACAGGGCGGCTGAAGCTTTCTTT
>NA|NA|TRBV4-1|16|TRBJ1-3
CASSQGFGESGNTIYF
TGCGCCAGCAGCCAAGGGTTCGGGGAGTCCGGAAACACCATATATTTT
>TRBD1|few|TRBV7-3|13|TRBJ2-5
CASSPGQGRTQYF
TGTGCCAGCAGCCCGGGACAGGGACGGACCCAGTACTTC
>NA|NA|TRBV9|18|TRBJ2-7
CASSVAVAGALLTYEQYF
TGTGCCAGCAGCGTAGCGGTCGCGGGGGCCCTTTTAACCTACGAGCAGTACTTC
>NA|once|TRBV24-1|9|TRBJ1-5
CAIPRDWHF
TGTGCCATCCCCCGGGACTGGCATTTT
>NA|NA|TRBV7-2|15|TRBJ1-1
CASSLDRGSNTEAFF
TGTGCCAGCAGCTTAGATCGAGGTTCGAACACTGAAGCTTTCTTT
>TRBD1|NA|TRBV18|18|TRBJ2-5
CASSPMYPTGQGKETQYF
TGTGCCAGCTCACCCATGTACCCCACCGGACAGGGAAAAGAGACCCAGTACTTC
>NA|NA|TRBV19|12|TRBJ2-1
CASSAGILEQFF
TGTGCCAGTAGTGCAGGGATCCTTGAGCAGTTCTTC
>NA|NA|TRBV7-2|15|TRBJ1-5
CASSLDFRGNQPQHF
TGTGCCAGCAGCTTAGATTTCCGGGGGAATCAGCCCCAGCATTTT
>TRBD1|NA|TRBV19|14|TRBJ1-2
CASRAGTGIYGYTF
TGTGCCAGTAGGGCGGGGACAGGGATCTATGGCTACACCTTC
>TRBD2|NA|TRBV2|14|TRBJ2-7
CASSEGEGLDEQYF
TGTGCCAGCAGTGAAGGGGAGGGTCTGGACGAGCAGTACTTC
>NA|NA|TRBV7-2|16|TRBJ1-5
CASSLRDKYSNQPQHF
TGTGCCAGCAGCTTACGGGACAAGTATAGCAATCAGCCCCAGCATTTT
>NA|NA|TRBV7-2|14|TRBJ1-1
CASSSGHLNTEAFF
TGTGCCAGCAGCTCGGGACACCTGAACACTGAAGCTTTCTTT
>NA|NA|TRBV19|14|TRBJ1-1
CASREGRANTEAFF
TGTGCCAGTAGGGAGGGCCGCGCGAACACTGAAGCTTTCTTT
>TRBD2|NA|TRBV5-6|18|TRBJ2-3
CASSSASGANYRTDTQYF
TGTGCCAGCAGCTCAGCTAGCGGGGCCAACTATCGCACAGATACGCAGTATTTT
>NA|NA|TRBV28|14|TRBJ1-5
CASSASQGYQPQHF
TGTGCCAGCAGTGCATCTCAGGGTTATCAGCCCCAGCATTTT